A selection of T cell receptor beta chains follows, all from one sample in a study of T-cell memory formation after mild COVID-19. TCRdb analysed the 5' RACE reads with MiXCR anew, one entry per CDR3 protein. The repertoire holds under 200,000 distinct CDR3 sequences, with roughly 31% as singletons. Sequenced material: PBMCs or a T cell subset sorted from them (not recorded which). The receptors were sampled from an adult woman who had mild COVID-19 (a few samples of this study predate the infection). Cell type and time point are not known. The CDR3 runs from the conserved cysteine through the conserved F or W. A D gene is named only where the DNA matches it firmly. Clone size is given for some rows only: seen once, a few or many times, or a class if the clone is expanded.

j_call	clone_size	v_call	d_call	cdr3_nt	cdr3_aa
TRBJ2-3	few	TRBV6-5	-	TGTGCCAGCAGTTACACGGGGGGCTCGAATACGCAGTATTTT	CASSYTGGSNTQYF
TRBJ2-1	-	TRBV3-1	-	TGTGCCAGCAGCCATTATCAGCAGAATGAGCAGTTCTTC	CASSHYQQNEQFF
TRBJ2-1	-	TRBV5-1	TRBD2	TGCGCCAGCAGCTTTGCTAGCGGGGGGGCCTCATACAATGAGCAGTTCTTC	CASSFASGGASYNEQFF
TRBJ2-1	few	TRBV7-9	TRBD2	TGTGCCAGCAGCTCGGGACTAGCGGGGGGCGGTGAGCAGTTCTTC	CASSSGLAGGGEQFF
TRBJ1-2	few	TRBV20-1	-	TGCAGTGCTAGGGGGGGCCCTTCTAACTATGGCTACACCTTC	CSARGGPSNYGYTF
TRBJ2-5	-	TRBV11-2	-	TGTGCCAGCAGCCGAGACAGACAAGAGACCCAGTACTTC	CASSRDRQETQYF
TRBJ2-4	-	TRBV5-1	TRBD1	TGCGCCAGCAGCTTAGGGTCAGGACAGGGGAACATTCAGTACTTC	CASSLGSGQGNIQYF
TRBJ2-1	once	TRBV5-6	-	TGTGCCAGCAGCGCCCGGGTGGAGGATGAGCAGTTCTTC	CASSARVEDEQFF
TRBJ2-5	few	TRBV5-5	TRBD1	TGTGCCAGCAGCTCTGGGACAGGGGAAGGCGAGACCCAGTACTTC	CASSSGTGEGETQYF
TRBJ1-5	-	TRBV28	TRBD1	TGTGCCAGCAGCGAGGGGACAGCTGGGTATCAGCCCCAGCATTTT	CASSEGTAGYQPQHF
TRBJ2-7	few	TRBV12-3/TRBV12-4	-	TGTGCCAGCAGTTTTATAGGGACCTCCTCTTACGAGCAGTACTTC	CASSFIGTSSYEQYF
TRBJ1-1	few	TRBV14	-	TGTGCCAGCAGCCAAGAGTTGAACACTGAAGCTTTCTTT	CASSQELNTEAFF
TRBJ2-1	few	TRBV7-2	TRBD1	TGTGCCAGCACCTTCGGACAGGGTACGGACAATGAGCAGTTCTTC	CASTFGQGTDNEQFF
TRBJ1-6	-	TRBV27	-	TGTGCCAGCAGTTTATTGCCCACGGTCACCTCTAATTCACCCCTCCACTTT	CASSLLPTVTSNSPLHF
TRBJ2-3	few	TRBV20-1	TRBD2	TGCAGTGCCACTAGCGGGGGGCCCACAGATACGCAGTATTTT	CSATSGGPTDTQYF
TRBJ2-7	-	TRBV7-9	TRBD2	TGTGCCAGCAGCTTAGCTCGGGCTAGCGGGATTTCGACCTACGAGCAGTACTTC	CASSLARASGISTYEQYF
TRBJ2-7	-	TRBV6-1	TRBD2	TGTGCCAGCAAGACTAGCGGGATTTACGAGCAGTACTTC	CASKTSGIYEQYF
TRBJ2-5	-	TRBV3-1	-	TGTGCCAGCAGCCGGAGGGGATTCCAAGAGACCCAGTACTTC	CASSRRGFQETQYF
TRBJ1-5	few	TRBV5-1	-	TGCGCCAGCAGGGTGGGGGATCGAAGCAATCAGCCCCAGCATTTT	CASRVGDRSNQPQHF
TRBJ2-3	-	TRBV11-2	TRBD2	TGTGCCAGCAGCTTTGCGGGAGGATCTAGCACAGATACGCAGTATTTT	CASSFAGGSSTDTQYF
TRBJ2-7	many	TRBV19	TRBD2	TGTGCCAGTAGCGCGGGATGGACTAGCCTCTACGAGCAGTACTTC	CASSAGWTSLYEQYF
TRBJ1-2	-	TRBV7-9	-	TGTGCCAGCAGCTTTGAGGGGCTCTATGGCTACACCTTC	CASSFEGLYGYTF
TRBJ2-1	-	TRBV7-2	TRBD2	TGTGCCAGCAGTGAAAGCGGGAGCCCTCCCAATGAGCAGTTCTTC	CASSESGSPPNEQFF
TRBJ1-5	few	TRBV6-2/TRBV6-3	TRBD1	TGTGCCAGCAGTTCGTCTTCGACAGGGGCAGAGCCCCAGCATTTT	CASSSSSTGAEPQHF
TRBJ1-1	few	TRBV6-5	-	TGTGCCAGCAGTTACCGGACGGCGAACACTGAAGCTTTCTTT	CASSYRTANTEAFF
TRBJ2-7	-	TRBV10-3	TRBD1	TGTGCCAGCCGGGACAGGGCTTCCAACGAGCAGTACTTC	CASRDRASNEQYF
TRBJ2-7	-	TRBV29-1	TRBD1	TGCAGCGTATCCGGGACAGGGCGGCACGAGCAGTACTTC	CSVSGTGRHEQYF
TRBJ2-6	-	TRBV12-3/TRBV12-4	-	TGTGCCAGCACCCCAACGGAGTCTGGGGCCAACGTCCTGACTTTC	CASTPTESGANVLTF
TRBJ2-5	few	TRBV29-1	-	TGCAGCGTTGAAGTGGGTGGCGCGGAGACCCAGTACTTC	CSVEVGGAETQYF
TRBJ2-1	few	TRBV9	-	TGTGCCAGCAGCGTAGATCTCCCTAGCGCTGAGCAGTTCTTC	CASSVDLPSAEQFF
TRBJ2-3	few	TRBV29-1	TRBD2	TGCAGCGTTGGTGGACTAGCGGGAGAGGCCCCAGATACGCAGTATTTT	CSVGGLAGEAPDTQYF